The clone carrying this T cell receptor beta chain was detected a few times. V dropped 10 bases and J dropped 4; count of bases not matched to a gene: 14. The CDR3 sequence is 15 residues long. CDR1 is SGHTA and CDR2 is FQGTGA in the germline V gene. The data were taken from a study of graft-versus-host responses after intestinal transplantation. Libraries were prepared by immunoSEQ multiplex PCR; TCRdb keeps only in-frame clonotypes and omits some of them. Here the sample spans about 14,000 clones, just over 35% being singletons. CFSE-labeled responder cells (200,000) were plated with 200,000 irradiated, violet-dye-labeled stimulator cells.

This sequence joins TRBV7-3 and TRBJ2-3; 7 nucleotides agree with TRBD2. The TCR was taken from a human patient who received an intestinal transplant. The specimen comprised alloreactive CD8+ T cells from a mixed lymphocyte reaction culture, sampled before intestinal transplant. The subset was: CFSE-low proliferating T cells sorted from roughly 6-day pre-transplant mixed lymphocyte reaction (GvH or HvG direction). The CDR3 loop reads CAKPGLGPRSDTQYF. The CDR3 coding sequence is TGTGCCAAGCCAGGACTAGGCCCCAGATCAGATACGCAGTATTTT.